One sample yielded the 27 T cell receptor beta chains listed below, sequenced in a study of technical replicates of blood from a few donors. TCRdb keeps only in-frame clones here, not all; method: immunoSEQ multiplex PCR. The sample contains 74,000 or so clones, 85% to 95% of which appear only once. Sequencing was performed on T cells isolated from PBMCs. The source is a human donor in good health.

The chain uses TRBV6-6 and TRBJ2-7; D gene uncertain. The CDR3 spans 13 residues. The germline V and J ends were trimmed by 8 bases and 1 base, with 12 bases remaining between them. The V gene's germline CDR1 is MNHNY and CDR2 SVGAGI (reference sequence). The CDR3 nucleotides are TGTGCCAGCCTCGAGTCACAGTCCTACGAGCAGTACTTC. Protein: CASLESQSYEQYF.

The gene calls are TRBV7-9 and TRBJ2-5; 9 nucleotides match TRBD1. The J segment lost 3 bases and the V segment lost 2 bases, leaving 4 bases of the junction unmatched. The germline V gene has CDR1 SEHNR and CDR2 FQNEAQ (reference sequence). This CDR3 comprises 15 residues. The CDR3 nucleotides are TGTGCCAGCAGCTTAAGAGACAGGGGGGAAGAGACCCAGTACTTC. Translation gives CASSLRDRGEETQYF.

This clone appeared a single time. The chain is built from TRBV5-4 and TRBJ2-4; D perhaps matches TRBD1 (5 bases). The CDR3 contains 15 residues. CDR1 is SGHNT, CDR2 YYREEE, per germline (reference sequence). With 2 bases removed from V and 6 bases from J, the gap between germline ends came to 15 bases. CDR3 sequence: CASSFSAGSSNIQYF. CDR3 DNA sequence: TGTGCCAGCAGCTTCTCCGCAGGGTCTTCAAACATTCAGTACTTC.

This CDR3 reads CASSGQLGSGNTIYF. The CDR3 DNA reads TGTGCCAGCAGTGGGCAATTAGGTTCTGGAAACACCATATATTTT. V and J are TRBV6-5 and TRBJ1-3; D remains ambiguous. The V gene lost 5 bases and the J gene lost 1 base, with 12 bases spanning the gap. The germline CDR1 and CDR2 sequences are MNHEY and SVGAGI. The length of the CDR3 is 15 residues.

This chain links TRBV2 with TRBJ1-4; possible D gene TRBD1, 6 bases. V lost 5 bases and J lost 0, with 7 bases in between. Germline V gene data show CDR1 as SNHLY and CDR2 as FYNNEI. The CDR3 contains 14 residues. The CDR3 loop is CASSKGATNEKLFF. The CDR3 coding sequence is TGTGCCAGCAGTAAGGGGGCAACTAATGAAAAACTGTTTTTT. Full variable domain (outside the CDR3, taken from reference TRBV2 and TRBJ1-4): EPEVTQTPSHQVTQMGQEVILRCVPISNHLYFYWYRQILGQKVEFLVSFYNNEISEKSEIFDDQFSVERPDGSNFTLKIRSTKLEDSAMYFCASSKGATNEKLFFGSGTQLSVL.

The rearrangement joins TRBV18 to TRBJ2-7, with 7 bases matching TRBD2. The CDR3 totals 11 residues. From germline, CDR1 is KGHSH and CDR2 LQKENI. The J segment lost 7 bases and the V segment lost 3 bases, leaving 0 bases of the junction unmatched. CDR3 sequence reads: CASSPGGEQYF. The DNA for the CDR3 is TGTGCCAGCTCACCCGGGGGGGAGCAGTACTTC.

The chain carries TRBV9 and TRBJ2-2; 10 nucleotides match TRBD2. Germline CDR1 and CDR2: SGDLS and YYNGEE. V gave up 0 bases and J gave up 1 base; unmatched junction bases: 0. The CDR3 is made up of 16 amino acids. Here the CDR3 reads CASSVASGRNTGELFF. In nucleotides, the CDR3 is TGTGCCAGCAGCGTAGCTAGCGGGAGGAACACCGGGGAGCTGTTTTTT.

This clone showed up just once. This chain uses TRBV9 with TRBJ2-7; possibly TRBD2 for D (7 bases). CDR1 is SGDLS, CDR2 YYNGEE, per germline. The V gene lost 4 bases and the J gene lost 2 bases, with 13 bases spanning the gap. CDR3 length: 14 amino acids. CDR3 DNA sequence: TGTGCCAGCAGCTCGACCGGGGGGCCCTACGAGCAGTACTTC. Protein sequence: CASSSTGGPYEQYF.

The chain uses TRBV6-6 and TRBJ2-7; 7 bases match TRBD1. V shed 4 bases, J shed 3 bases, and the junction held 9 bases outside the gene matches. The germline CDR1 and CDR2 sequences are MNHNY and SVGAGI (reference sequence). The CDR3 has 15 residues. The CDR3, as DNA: TGTGCCAGCAGTTTCGGCACAGGGGCCGTCTACGAGCAGTACTTC. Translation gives CASSFGTGAVYEQYF.

The CDR3 nucleotides read TGTGCCAGCAGCTTAGCGGGGGGAGAGGATGAAAAACTGTTTTTT. Encoded protein: CASSLAGGEDEKLFF. The rearrangement links TRBV13 to TRBJ1-4, with D possibly being TRBD1 (5 bases). The CDR3 runs to 15 residues. Germline CDR1 and CDR2: PRHDT and FYEKMQ (reference sequence). Trimming took off 1 base at V and 6 bases at J, with 12 bases between the two ends. Drawing the rest from reference TRBV13 and TRBJ1-4, the complete variable domain is AAGVIQSPRHLIKEKRETATLKCYPIPRHDTVYWYQQGPGQDPQFLISFYEKMQSDKGSIPDRFSAQQFSDYHSELNMSSLELGDSALYFCASSLAGGEDEKLFFGSGTQLSVL.

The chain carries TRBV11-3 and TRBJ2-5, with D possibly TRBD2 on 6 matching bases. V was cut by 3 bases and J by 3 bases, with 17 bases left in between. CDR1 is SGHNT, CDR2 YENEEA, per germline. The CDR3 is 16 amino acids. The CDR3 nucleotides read TGTGCCAGCAGCTTCCGTGGTCGGGGGATCGAAGAGACCCAGTACTTC. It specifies CASSFRGRGIEETQYF.

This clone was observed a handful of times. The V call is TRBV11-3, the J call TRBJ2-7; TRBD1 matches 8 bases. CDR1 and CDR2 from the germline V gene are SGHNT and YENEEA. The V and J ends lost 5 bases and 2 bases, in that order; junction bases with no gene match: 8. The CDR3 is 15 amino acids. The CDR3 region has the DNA TGTGCCAGCAGCCCCAGACAGGGGAGAACCTACGAGCAGTACTTC. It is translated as CASSPRQGRTYEQYF.

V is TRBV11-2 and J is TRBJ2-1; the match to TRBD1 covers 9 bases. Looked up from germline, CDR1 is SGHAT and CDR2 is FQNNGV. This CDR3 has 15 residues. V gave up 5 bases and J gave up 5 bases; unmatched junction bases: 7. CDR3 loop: CASSLSGTGNNEQFF. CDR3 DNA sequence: TGTGCCAGCAGCCTCTCCGGGACAGGGAACAATGAGCAGTTCTTC.

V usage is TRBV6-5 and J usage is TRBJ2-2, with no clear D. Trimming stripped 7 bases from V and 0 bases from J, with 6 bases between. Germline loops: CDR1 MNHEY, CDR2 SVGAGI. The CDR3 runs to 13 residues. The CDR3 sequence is CASIHSNTGELFF. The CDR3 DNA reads TGTGCCAGCATTCACTCGAACACCGGGGAGCTGTTTTTT.

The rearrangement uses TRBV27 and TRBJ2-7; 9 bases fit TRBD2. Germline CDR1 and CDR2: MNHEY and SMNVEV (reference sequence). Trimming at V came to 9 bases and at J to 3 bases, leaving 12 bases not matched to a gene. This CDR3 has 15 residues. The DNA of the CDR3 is TGTGCCAGTAAGAGGCGGGAGGGACGACGCTACGAGCAGTACTTC. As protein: CASKRREGRRYEQYF.

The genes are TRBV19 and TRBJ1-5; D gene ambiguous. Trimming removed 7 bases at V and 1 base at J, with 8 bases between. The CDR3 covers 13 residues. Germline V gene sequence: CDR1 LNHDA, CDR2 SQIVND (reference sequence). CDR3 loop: CASKWASNQPQHF. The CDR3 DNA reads TGTGCCAGTAAGTGGGCGAGCAATCAGCCCCAGCATTTT.

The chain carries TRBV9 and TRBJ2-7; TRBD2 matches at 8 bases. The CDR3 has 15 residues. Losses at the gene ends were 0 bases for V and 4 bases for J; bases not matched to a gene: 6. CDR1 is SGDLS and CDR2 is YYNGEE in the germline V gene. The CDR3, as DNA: TGTGCCAGCAGCGTAGCTCCTACTAGCGGTTACGAGCAGTACTTC. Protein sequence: CASSVAPTSGYEQYF.

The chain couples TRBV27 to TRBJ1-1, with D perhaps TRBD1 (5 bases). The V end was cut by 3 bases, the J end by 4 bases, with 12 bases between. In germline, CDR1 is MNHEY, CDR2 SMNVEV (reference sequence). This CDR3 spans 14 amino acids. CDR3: CASSLYRQPTEAFF. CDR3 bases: TGTGCCAGCAGTTTGTACAGGCAACCCACTGAAGCTTTCTTT.

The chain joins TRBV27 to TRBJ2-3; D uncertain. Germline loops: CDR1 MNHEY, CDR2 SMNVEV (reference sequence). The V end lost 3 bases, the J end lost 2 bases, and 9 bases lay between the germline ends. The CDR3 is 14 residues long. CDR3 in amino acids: CASSFGSSTDTQYF. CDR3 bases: TGTGCCAGCAGTTTCGGGTCTTCCACAGATACGCAGTATTTT.

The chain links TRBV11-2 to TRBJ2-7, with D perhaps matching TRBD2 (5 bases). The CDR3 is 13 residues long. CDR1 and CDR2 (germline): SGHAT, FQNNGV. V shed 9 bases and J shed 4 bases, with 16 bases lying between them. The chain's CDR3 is CASRNGVSYEQYF. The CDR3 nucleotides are TGTGCCAGTAGGAACGGGGTCTCGTACGAGCAGTACTTC.

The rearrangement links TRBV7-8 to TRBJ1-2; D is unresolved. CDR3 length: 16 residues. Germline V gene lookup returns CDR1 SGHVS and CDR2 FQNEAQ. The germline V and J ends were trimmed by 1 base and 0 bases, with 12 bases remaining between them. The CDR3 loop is CASSLGATMSNYGYTF. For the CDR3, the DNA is TGTGCCAGCAGCTTAGGGGCCACCATGTCTAACTATGGCTACACCTTC.

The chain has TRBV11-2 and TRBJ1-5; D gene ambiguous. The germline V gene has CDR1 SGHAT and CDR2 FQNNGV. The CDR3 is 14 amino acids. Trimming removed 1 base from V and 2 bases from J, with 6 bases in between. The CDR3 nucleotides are TGTGCCAGCAGCTTAGCCGGAGGCAATCAGCCCCAGCATTTT. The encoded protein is CASSLAGGNQPQHF.

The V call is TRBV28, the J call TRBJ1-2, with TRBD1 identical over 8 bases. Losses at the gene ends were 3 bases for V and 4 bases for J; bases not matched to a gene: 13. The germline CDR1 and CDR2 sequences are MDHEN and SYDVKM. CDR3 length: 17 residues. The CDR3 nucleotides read TGTGCCAGCAGTTTGGGGGGACAGGCCGCAACCACCTATGGCTACACCTTC. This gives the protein CASSLGGQAATTYGYTF.

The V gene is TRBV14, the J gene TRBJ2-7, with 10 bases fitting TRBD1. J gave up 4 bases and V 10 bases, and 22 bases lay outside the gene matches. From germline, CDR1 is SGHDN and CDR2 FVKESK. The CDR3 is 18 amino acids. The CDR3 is CAITAHLEYGTGAYEQYF. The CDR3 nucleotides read TGTGCCATCACAGCCCACTTGGAATACGGGACAGGGGCGTACGAGCAGTACTTC.

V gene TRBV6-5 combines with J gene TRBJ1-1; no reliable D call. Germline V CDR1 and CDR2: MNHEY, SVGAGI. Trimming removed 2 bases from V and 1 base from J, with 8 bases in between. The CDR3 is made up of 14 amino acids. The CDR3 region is CASSYATRNTEAFF. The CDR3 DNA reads TGTGCCAGCAGTTACGCCACAAGGAACACTGAAGCTTTCTTT.

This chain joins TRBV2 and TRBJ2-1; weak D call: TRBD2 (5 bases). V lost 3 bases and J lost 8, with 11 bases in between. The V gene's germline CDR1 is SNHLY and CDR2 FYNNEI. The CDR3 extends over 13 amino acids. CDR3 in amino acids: CASSEREWYEQFF. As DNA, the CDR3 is TGTGCCAGCAGTGAGAGGGAGTGGTATGAGCAGTTCTTC.

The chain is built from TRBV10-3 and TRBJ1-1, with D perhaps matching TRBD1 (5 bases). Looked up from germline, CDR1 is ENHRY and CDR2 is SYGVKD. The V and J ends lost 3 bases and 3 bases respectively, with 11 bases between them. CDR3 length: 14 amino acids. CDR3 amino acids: CAISEGVSDTEAFF. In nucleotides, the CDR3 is TGTGCCATCAGTGAAGGGGTATCGGACACTGAAGCTTTCTTT.